The rows below give T cell receptor beta chains drawn from one sample of a study of T-cell reconstitution after alpha-beta-depleted transplantation in children. One entry per CDR3 protein results from TCRdb running MiXCR on the PCR reads. The data hold about 600,000 distinct CDR3 sequences, with roughly 13% observed a single time. This material consisted of PBMCs, mostly from graft donor cells, taken 360 days after TCRalphabeta/CD19-depleted stem cell transplant. The origin of the receptors is a male patient between 5 and 17 years old who had a stem cell transplant for acute myeloid leukemia, so the T cells may come from the graft donor. The CDR3 runs from the conserved cysteine through the conserved F or W. The D gene is left open where the match is weak. Clone size is stated in some rows and not others, as once, few, many or a class when expanded.

v_call,d_call,j_call,clone_size,cdr3_nt,cdr3_aa
TRBV12-3/TRBV12-4,TRBD1,TRBJ1-1,few,TGTGCCAGCAGAAGGGACAGAATGAACACTGAAGCTTTCTTT,CASRRDRMNTEAFF
TRBV29-1,TRBD2,TRBJ2-1,few,TGCAGCGTTTCGGGGCTAGCGGAAAACAATGAGCAGTTCTTC,CSVSGLAENNEQFF
TRBV15,.,TRBJ1-5,few,TGTGCCACCAGCAGAGATCAAGGGGATCAGCCCCAGCATTTT,CATSRDQGDQPQHF
TRBV11-1,TRBD2,TRBJ2-1,many,TGTGCCAGCAGCTTATTTAGAGCGGGATGGGCCAACAATGAGCAGTTCTTC,CASSLFRAGWANNEQFF
TRBV29-1,.,TRBJ2-3,few,TGCAGCGTTTCTCAGGGGCCAGATACGCAGTATTTT,CSVSQGPDTQYF
TRBV7-2,TRBD1,TRBJ1-1,.,TGTGCCAGCAGCCCGACAGGGGGCAGCACTGAAGCTTTCTTT,CASSPTGGSTEAFF
TRBV7-2,.,TRBJ2-7,few,TGTGCCAGCAGCCCAGGGGTCTATCCTCCCGAGCAGTACTTC,CASSPGVYPPEQYF
TRBV12-3/TRBV12-4,.,TRBJ2-2,.,TGTGCCAGCAGTTCGACGGGTTCCACCGGGGAGCTGTTTTTT,CASSSTGSTGELFF
TRBV29-1,.,TRBJ2-7,few,TGCAGCGTTGAGGGCGAGACCTCCTACGAGCAGTACTTC,CSVEGETSYEQYF
TRBV6-2/TRBV6-3,.,TRBJ2-3,few,TGTGCCAGCAGTCCCCTGTGGGGGCCTACCGGAGATACGCAGTATTTT,CASSPLWGPTGDTQYF
TRBV10-3,TRBD1,TRBJ2-5,.,TGTGCCATCAGTGACCCCCAGGGGGCATGGGAGACCCAGTACTTC,CAISDPQGAWETQYF
TRBV29-1,.,TRBJ2-7,.,TGCAGCGTTGTGGGTAGCCCATACGAGCAGTACTTC,CSVVGSPYEQYF
TRBV5-1,TRBD2,TRBJ2-5,.,TGCGCCAGCAGCTTGGGCCTAGCGGGAGGGCCCGTGGGAGAGACCCAGTACTTC,CASSLGLAGGPVGETQYF
TRBV24-1,TRBD2,TRBJ2-2,.,TGTGCCACCAGTGATTTTAGGGGAGGGGCCGGGGAGCTGTTTTTT,CATSDFRGGAGELFF
TRBV12-3/TRBV12-4,TRBD2,TRBJ2-1,.,TGTGCCAGCAGTTTAAAATTAGCGGGAGGTGATGAGCAGTTCTTC,CASSLKLAGGDEQFF
TRBV5-5,TRBD2,TRBJ2-1,few,TGTGCCAGCAGCGTTCTAGCGGGAGGGTGGTACAATGAGCAGCTCTTC,CASSVLAGGWYNEQLF
TRBV18,.,TRBJ1-1,.,TGTGCCAGCTCACCATTTGAGGACACTGAAGCTTTCTTT,CASSPFEDTEAFF
TRBV2,TRBD2,TRBJ2-1,many,TGTGCCAGCAGTGTGGGGACTAGTGTCGATGAGCAGTTCTTC,CASSVGTSVDEQFF
TRBV5-1,TRBD1,TRBJ2-7,few,TGCGCCAGCAGCTTGGGACAGGGAAGTGTTTACGAGCAGTACTTC,CASSLGQGSVYEQYF
TRBV29-1,TRBD1,TRBJ1-2,.,TGCAGCACCCGGCCCGGGACAGGGGATGTAGGCGGCTACACCTTC,CSTRPGTGDVGGYTF
TRBV7-3,.,TRBJ2-7,.,TGTGCCAGCAGCTCCTTAATAAGGACGGAACACTACGAGCAGTACTTC,CASSSLIRTEHYEQYF
TRBV20-1,TRBD2,TRBJ2-1,many,TGCAGTGCTAGAGTTCGCGGGACTACTCGCTCCAATGAGCAGTTCTTC,CSARVRGTTRSNEQFF
TRBV12-3/TRBV12-4,.,TRBJ1-1,many,TGTGCCAGCAGTTTAAGTCCAGGGAACACTGAAGCTTTCTTT,CASSLSPGNTEAFF
TRBV11-2,.,TRBJ1-2,many,TGTGCCAGCAGCTTAGACCCCTTAAACTATGGCTACACCTTC,CASSLDPLNYGYTF